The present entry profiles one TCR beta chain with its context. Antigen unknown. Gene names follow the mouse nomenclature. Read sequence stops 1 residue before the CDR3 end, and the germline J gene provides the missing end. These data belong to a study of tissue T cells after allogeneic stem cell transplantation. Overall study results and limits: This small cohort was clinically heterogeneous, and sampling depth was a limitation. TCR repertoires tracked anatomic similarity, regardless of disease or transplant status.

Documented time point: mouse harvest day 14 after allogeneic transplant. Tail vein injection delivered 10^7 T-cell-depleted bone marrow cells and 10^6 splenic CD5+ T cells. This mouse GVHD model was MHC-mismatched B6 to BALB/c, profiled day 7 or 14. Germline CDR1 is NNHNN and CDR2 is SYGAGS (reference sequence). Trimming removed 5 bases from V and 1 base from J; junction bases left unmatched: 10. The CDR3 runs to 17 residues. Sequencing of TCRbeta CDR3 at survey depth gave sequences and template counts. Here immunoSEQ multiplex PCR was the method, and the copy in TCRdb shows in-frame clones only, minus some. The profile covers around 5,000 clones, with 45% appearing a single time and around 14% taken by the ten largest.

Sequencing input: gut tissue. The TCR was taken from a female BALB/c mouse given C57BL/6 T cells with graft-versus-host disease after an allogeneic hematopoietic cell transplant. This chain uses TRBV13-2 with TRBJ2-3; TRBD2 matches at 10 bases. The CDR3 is CASGPPGLGRGAETLYF. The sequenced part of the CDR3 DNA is TGTGCCAGCGGCCCTCCGGGACTGGGGAGAGGTGCAGAAACGCTGTAT.